This T cell receptor (beta chain) was documented in a study of cytomegalovirus exposure and HLA in healthy donors. Findings and limits, study-wide: A later analysis found TCR association rates differed by HLA locus, highest for DRB1 and lowest for HLA-C. As was reported, the HLA-A and HLA-B alleles of most subjects were accurately predicted from TCR beta sequences.

PCR used 60 Vbeta primers and 13 Jbeta primers. Only in-frame clones appear in the TCRdb table, and some are missing; sequencing was by immunoSEQ multiplex PCR. The sample holds approximately 90,000 clones, about 75% seen once. This clone has only one observation. Its antigen is unknown. When sampled, the donors appeared nominally healthy, though they likely had unrecorded immune exposures. CDR1 and CDR2 from the germline V gene are SNHLY and FYNNEI. V was trimmed by 5 bases and J by 12 bases, leaving 17 bases between them. This CDR3 is built from 13 residues. The chain recombines TRBV2 with TRBJ2-1; D possibly corresponds to TRBD1 (6 bases). Sample: PBMCs. The clonotype originates from a man aged 35 to 55 in good health and CMV-seronegative. The CDR3 reads CASSLTGKWRQFF. CDR3 sequence (DNA): TGTGCCAGCAGTTTAACAGGGAAATGGCGGCAGTTCTTC. Looking up the rest from reference TRBV2 and TRBJ2-1 gives the full variable domain: EPEVTQTPSHQVTQMGQEVILRCVPISNHLYFYWYRQILGQKVEFLVSFYNNEISEKSEIFDDQFSVERPDGSNFTLKIRSTKLEDSAMYFCASSLTGKWRQFFGPGTRLTVL.